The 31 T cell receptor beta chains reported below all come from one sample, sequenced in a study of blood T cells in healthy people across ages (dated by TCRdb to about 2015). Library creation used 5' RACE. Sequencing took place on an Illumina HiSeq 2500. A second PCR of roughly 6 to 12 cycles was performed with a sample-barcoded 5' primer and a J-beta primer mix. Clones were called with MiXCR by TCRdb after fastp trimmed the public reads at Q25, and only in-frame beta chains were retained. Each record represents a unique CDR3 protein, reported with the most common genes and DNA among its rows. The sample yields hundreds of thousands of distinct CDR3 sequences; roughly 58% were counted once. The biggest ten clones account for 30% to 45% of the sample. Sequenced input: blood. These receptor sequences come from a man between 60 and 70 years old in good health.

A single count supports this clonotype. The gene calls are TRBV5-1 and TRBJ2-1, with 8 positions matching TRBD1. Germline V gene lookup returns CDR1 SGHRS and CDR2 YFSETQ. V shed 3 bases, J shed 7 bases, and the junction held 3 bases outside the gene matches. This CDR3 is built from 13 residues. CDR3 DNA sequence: TGCGCCAGCAGCTCCAGGGGGCTGAATGAGCAGTTCTTC. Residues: CASSSRGLNEQFF.

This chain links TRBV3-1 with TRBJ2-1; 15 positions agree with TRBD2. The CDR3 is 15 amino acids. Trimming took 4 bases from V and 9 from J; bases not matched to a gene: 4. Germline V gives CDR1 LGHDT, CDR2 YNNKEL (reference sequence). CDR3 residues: CASSPGLAGGCEQFF. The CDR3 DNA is TGTGCCAGCAGCCCGGGACTAGCGGGGGGCTGTGAGCAGTTCTTC.

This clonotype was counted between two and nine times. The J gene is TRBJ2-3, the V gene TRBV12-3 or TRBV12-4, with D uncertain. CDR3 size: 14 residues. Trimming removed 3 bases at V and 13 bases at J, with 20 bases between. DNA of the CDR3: TGTGCCAGCAGTTTTAGAGTGAGAGGAGATGTGGAGTATTTT. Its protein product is CASSFRVRGDVEYF.

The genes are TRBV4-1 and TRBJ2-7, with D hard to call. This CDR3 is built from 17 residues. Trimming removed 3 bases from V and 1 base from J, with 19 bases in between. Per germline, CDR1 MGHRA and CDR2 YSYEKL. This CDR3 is CASSQGPTEPRSYEQYF. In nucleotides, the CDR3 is TGCGCCAGCAGCCAGGGCCCAACAGAACCCAGATCCTACGAGCAGTACTTC.

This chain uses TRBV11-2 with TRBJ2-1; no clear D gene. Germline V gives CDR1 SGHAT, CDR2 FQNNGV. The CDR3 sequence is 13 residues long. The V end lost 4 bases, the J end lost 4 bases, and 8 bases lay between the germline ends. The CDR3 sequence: CASSSAGYNEQFF. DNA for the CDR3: TGTGCCAGCAGCTCCGCCGGATACAATGAGCAGTTCTTC. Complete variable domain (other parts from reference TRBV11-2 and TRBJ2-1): EAGVAQSPRYKIIEKRQSVAFWCNPISGHATLYWYQQILGQGPKLLIQFQNNGVVDDSQLPKDRFSAERLKGVDSTLKIQPAKLEDSAVYLCASSSAGYNEQFFGPGTRLTVL.

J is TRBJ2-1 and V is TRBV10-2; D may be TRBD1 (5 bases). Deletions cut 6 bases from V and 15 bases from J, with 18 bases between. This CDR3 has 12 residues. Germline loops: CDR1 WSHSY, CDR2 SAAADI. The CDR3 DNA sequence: TGCGCCAGCAGGGAATTGGACACCCCTCTGTTCTTC. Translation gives CASRELDTPLFF.

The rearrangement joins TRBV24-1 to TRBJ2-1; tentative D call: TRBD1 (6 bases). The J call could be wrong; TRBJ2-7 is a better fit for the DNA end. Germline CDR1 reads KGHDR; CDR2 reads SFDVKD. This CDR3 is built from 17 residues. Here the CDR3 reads CATSDSQGHLSYNEQYF. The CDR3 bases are TGTGCCACCAGTGATTCGCAGGGGCATCTCTCCTACAATGAGCAGTACTTC.

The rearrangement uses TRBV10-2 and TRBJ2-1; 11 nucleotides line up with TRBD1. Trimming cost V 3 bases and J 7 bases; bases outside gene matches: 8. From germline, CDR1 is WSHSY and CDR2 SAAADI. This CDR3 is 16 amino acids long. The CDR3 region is CASSDPVGQGANEQFF. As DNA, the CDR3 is TGCGCCAGCAGTGACCCGGTAGGACAGGGGGCGAATGAGCAGTTCTTC.

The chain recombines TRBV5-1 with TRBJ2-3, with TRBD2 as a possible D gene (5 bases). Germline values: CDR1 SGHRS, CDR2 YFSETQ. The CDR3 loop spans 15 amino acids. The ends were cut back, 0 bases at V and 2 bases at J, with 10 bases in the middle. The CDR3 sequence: CASSLAGTDTDTQYF. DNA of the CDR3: TGCGCCAGCAGCTTGGCGGGAACGGACACAGATACGCAGTATTTT.

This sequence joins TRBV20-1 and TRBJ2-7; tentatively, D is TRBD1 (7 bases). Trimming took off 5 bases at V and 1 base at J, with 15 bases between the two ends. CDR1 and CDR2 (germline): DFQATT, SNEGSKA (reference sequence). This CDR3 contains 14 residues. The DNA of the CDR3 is TGCAGTGCTGGGAGGACAGGAATTTCCTACGAGCAGTACTTC. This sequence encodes CSAGRTGISYEQYF.

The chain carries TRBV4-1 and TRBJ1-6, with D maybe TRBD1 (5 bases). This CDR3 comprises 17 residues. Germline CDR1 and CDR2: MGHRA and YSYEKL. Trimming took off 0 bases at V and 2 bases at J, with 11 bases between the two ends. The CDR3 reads CASSQDVGVTYNSPLHF. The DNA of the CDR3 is TGCGCCAGCAGCCAAGATGTAGGGGTCACCTATAATTCACCCCTCCACTTT.

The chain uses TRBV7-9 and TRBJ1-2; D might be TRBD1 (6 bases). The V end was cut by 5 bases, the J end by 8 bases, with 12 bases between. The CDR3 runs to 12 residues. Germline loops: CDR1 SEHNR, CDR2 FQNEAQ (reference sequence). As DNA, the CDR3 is TGTGCCAGCAGCCTACAGGGTCGCGGCTACACCTTC. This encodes CASSLQGRGYTF.

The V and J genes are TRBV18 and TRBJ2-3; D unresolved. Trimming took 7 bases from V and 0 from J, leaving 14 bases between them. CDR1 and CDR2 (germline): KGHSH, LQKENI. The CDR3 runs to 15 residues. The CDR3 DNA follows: TGTGCCAGCTTCCCGGCAGCCGGTAGCACAGATACGCAGTATTTT. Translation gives CASFPAAGSTDTQYF.

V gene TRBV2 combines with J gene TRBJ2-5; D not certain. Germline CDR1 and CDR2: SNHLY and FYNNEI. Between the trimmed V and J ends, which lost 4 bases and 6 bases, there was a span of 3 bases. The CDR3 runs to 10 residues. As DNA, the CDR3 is TGTGCCAGCAGTGTACAGACCCAGTACTTC. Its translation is CASSVQTQYF. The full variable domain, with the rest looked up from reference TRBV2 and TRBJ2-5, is EPEVTQTPSHQVTQMGQEVILRCVPISNHLYFYWYRQILGQKVEFLVSFYNNEISEKSEIFDDQFSVERPDGSNFTLKIRSTKLEDSAMYFCASSVQTQYFGPGTRLLVL.

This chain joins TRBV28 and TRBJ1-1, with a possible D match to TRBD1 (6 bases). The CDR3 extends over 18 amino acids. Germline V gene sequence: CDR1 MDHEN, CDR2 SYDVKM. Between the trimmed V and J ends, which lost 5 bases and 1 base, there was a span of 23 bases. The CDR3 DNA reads TGTGCCAGCAGTCGACACACTACGACAGGTGTGACGAACACTGAAGCTTTCTTT. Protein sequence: CASSRHTTTGVTNTEAFF. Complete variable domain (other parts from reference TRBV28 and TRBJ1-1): DVKVTQSSRYLVKRTGEKVFLECVQDMDHENMFWYRQDPGLGLRLIYFSYDVKMKEKGDIPEGYSVSREKKERFSLILESASTNQTSMYLCASSRHTTTGVTNTEAFFGQGTRLTVV.

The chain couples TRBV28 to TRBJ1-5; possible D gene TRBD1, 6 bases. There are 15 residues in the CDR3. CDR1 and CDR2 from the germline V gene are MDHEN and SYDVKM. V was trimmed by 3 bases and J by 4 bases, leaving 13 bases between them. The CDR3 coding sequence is TGTGCCAGCAGTTTCGGCCAGGGGAGAAATCAGCCCCAGCATTTT. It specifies CASSFGQGRNQPQHF.

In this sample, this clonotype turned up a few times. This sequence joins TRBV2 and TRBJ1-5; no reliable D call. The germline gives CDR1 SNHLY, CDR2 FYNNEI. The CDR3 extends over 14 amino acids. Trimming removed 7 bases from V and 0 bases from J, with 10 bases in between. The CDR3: CASTGRYSNQPQHF. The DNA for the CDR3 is TGTGCCAGCACGGGCCGCTATAGCAATCAGCCCCAGCATTTT.

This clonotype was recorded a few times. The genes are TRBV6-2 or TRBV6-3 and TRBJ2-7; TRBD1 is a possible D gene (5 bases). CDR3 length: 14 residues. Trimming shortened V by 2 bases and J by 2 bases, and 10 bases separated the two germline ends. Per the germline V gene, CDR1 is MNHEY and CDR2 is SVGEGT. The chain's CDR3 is CASSYPTETYEQYF. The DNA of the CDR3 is TGTGCCAGCAGTTACCCGACAGAAACCTACGAGCAGTACTTC.

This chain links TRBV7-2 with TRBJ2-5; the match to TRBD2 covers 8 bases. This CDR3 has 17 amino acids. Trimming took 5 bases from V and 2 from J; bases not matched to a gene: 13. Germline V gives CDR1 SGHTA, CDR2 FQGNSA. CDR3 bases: TGTGCCAGCAGCCCCTCTGGGCGGGGGGCCTCACAAGAGACCCAGTACTTC. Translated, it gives CASSPSGRGASQETQYF.

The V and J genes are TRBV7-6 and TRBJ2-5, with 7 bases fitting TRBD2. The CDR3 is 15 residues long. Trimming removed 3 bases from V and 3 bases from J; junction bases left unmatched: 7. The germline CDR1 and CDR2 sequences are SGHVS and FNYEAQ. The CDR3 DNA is TGTGCCAGCAGCTTGGGGGGGGACCCGAAAGAGACCCAGTACTTC. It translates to CASSLGGDPKETQYF.

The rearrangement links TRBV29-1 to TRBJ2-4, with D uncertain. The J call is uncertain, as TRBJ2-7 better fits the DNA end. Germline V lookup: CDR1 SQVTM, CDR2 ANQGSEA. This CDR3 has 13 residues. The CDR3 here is CSVMRDETYEQYF. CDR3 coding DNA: TGCAGCGTTATGAGAGACGAGACCTACGAGCAGTACTTC.

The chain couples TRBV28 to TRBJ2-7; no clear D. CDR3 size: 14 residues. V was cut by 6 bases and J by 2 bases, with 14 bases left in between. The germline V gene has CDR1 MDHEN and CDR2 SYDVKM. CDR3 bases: TGTGCCAGCAGACTACCCGGCCAGGCCTACGAGCAGTACTTC. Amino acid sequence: CASRLPGQAYEQYF.

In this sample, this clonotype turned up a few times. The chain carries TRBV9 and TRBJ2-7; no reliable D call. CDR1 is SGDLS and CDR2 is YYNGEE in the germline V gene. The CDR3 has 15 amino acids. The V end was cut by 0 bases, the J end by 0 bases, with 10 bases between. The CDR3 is CASSVAPQPSYEQYF. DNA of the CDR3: TGTGCCAGCAGCGTAGCTCCTCAGCCCTCCTACGAGCAGTACTTC.

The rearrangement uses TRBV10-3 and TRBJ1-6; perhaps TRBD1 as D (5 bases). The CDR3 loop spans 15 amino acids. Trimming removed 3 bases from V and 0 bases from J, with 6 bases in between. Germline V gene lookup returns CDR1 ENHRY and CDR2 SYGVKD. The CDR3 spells CAISDRDSYNSPLHF. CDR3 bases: TGTGCCATCAGTGACAGGGACTCCTATAATTCACCCCTCCACTTT.

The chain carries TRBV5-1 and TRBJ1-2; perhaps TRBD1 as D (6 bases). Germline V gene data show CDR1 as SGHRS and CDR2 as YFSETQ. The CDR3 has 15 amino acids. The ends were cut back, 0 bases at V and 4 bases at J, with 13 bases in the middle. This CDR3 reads CASSLDGGRSYGYTF. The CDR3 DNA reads TGCGCCAGCAGCTTGGACGGGGGGCGAAGCTATGGCTACACCTTC.

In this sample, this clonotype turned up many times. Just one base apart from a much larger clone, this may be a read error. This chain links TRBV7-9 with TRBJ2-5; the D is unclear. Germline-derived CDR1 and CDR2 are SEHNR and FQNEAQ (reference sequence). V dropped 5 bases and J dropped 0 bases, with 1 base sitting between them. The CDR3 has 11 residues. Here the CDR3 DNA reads TGTGCCAGCAGCGACCAAGAGACCCAGTACTTC. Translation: CASSDQETQYF. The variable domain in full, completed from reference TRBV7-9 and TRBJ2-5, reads DTGVSQNPRHKITKRGQNVTFRCDPISEHNRLYWYRQTLGQGPEFLTYFQNEAQLEKSRLLSDRFSAERPKGSFSTLEIQRTEQGDSAMYLCASSDQETQYFGPGTRLLVL.

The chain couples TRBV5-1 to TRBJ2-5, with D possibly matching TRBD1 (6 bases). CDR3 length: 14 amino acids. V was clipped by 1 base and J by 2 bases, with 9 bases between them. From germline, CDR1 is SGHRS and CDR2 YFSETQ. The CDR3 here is CASSLPTGQETQYF. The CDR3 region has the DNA TGCGCCAGCAGCTTGCCGACAGGACAAGAGACCCAGTACTTC. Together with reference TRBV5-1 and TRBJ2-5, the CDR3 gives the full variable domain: KAGVTQTPRYLIKTRGQQVTLSCSPISGHRSVSWYQQTPGQGLQFLFEYFSETQRNKGNFPGRFSGRQFSNSRSEMNVSTLELGDSALYLCASSLPTGQETQYFGPGTRLLVL.

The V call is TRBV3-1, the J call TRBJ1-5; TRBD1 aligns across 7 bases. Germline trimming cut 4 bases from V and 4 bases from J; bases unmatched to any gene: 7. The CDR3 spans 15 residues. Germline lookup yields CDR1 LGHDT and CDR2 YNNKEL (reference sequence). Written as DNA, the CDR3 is TGTGCCAGCAGCCCTCGACAGGGAGCGAATCAGCCCCAGCATTTT. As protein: CASSPRQGANQPQHF.

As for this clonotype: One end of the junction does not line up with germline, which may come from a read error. This CDR3 is CASRLYDEQFF. Here the CDR3 DNA reads TGTGCCAGCAGACTCTACGATGAGCAGTTCTTC. V usage is TRBV27 and J usage is TRBJ2-1; D not resolved. Looked up from germline, CDR1 is MNHEY and CDR2 is SMNVEV (reference sequence). This CDR3 has 11 amino acids.

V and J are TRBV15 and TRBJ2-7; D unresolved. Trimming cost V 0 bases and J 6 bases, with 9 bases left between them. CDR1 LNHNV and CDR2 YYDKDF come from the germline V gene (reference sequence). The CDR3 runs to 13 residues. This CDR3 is CATSRDLSVEQYF. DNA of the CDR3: TGTGCCACCAGCAGAGATTTATCGGTCGAGCAGTACTTC.

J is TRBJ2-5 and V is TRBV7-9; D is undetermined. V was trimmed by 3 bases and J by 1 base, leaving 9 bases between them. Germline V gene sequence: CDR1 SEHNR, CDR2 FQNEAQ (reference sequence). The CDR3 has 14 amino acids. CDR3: CASSFGYGQETQYF. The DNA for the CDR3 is TGTGCCAGCAGCTTTGGGTATGGCCAAGAGACCCAGTACTTC.